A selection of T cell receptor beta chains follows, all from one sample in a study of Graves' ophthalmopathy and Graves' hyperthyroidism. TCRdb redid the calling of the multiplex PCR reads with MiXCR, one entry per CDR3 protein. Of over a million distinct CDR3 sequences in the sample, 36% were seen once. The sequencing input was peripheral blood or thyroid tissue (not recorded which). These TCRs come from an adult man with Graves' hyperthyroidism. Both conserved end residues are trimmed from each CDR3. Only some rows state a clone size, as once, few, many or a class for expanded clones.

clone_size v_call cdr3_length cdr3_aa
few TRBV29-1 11 SVETTGSNGYT
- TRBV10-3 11 AAGVSGGETQY
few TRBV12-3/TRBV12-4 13 ASEAGVRGNQPQH
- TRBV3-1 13 ASSQVSGRNTEAF
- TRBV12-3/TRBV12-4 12 ASNAGDSNTEAF
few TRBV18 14 ASSPIEVTGAQPQH
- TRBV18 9 ASSPQSEAF
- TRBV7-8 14 ASSLNSGSNSYEQY
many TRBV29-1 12 SVEGDRGRYEQY
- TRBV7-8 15 ASSPVGTGGVNSPLH
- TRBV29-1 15 SVEAPTGGRNGLEQY
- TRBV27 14 ASSFTPRATNEKLF
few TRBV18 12 ASSPQGADYGYT
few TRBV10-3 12 AISQQGLNTEAF
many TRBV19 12 ASTIDPPDSPLH
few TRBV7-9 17 ASSSRDRGFGSHRETQY
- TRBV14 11 ASSPVTILGYT
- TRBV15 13 ATSSYLTGAGGYT
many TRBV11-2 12 ASSLGGWEETQY
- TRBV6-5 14 ASRMLVGGGNTEAF
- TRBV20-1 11 SAHGGRVVGYT
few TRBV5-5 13 ASSLAWNLRYEQY
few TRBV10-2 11 ASSQGTGSKQY
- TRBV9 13 ASSVARQAGYGYT
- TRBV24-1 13 ATSGVTGATGELF
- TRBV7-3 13 ASSRTSGSYDEQY
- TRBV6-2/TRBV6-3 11 ASDRSSGNTIY
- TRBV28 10 DSSPRTGELF
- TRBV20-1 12 SGFGQWDNQPQH
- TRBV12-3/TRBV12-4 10 ASSPNADTQY
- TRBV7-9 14 ASSYSLQGITYEQY
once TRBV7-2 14 ASSISPQASNSPLH
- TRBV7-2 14 ASSLDHISGKETQY
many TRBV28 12 ASSYVGANYGYT
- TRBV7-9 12 ASRPGQVAYEQY
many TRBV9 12 ASSVGVSAYEQY
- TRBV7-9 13 ASSHPGHPRETQY
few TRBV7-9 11 ASGRDSWYEQY
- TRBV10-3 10 AIGQENTEAF
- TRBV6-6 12 ASSLSSGDSEAF
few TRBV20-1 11 SASLGVSYEQY
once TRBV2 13 ASRVEGHDNSPLH
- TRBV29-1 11 SSFGRLNTEAF
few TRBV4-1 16 ASSPIGRLRQGAFGYT
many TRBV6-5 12 ASSPLGRNTEAF
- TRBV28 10 ASSLNFKPQH
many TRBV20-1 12 SAIKQLSNQPQH
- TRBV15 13 ATSRGLGGVKLAF
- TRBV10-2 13 ASSQGVTPSYEQY
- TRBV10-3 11 ATKGTGTYEQY
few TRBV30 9 AWSVGSEAF
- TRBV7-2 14 ASSPDSRGFDYGYT
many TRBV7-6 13 ASSLVPGEDEKLF
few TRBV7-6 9 AGSSGYEQY
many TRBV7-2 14 ASSASGTDVNQPQH
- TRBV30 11 AWSVLGVGGYT
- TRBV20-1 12 SADPGAGGTEAF
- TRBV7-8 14 ASSDEVRAGDTEAF
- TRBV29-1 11 SAVGLNPYEQY
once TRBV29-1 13 SVEKDRGTSPGYT